Reported below is one T cell receptor (beta chain). Its cognate antigen is unknown. The junction differs from germline at one of its ends, possibly a read error. The data are from a study of regulatory T cells in long-lasting Graves disease. Time point here: newly diagnosed GD, antithyroid drugs for less than 3 months. The TCR library was made from RNA that had been extracted from PBMCs in TRIzol. General study points: Among samples with persistent disease, TRBV28, TRBJ1-2 and TRBJ2-5 were favored.

The germline V gene encodes CDR1 KGHDR and CDR2 SFDVKD. The CDR3 is 19 residues long. The TCR beta library used iRepertoire HTBI primers with Arm-PCR amplification of CDR3. Each CDR3 protein gets one entry after TCRdb re-called the multiplex PCR reads with MiXCR. The sample has roughly 440,000 distinct CDR3 sequences; about 16% are singletons. These data also formed part of another study, on T cells in Graves' hyperthyroidism and ophthalmopathy.

Source: peripheral blood mononuclear cells (PBMCs), taken at new diagnosis, from a patient treated with antithyroid drugs. The sequence was obtained from a woman aged 18-29 years with Graves disease. J is TRBJ2-6 and V is TRBV24-1, with D perhaps matching TRBD1 (6 bases). The CDR3 DNA is TGTGCCGCCAGTGATGAAACATCGTGGGGGCTCTCTGGGGCCAACGTCCTGACTTTC. Translating gives CAASDETSWGLSGANVLTF.